The clone carrying this T cell receptor beta chain has more than one count but fewer than ten. What it binds is unknown. Each CDR3 protein gets one entry after TCRdb re-called the RT-PCR reads with MiXCR. The table has around 750,000 distinct CDR3 sequences, around 20% seen once. The sample belongs to a study of response to subunit inactivated influenza vaccine. The J segment lost 5 bases and the V segment lost 4 bases, leaving 7 bases of the junction unmatched. This CDR3 has 16 residues. Study-wide findings and caveats: Researchers suggested that each seasonal influenza vaccination recruits few new T cells.

The V gene is TRBV12-3 or TRBV12-4, the J gene TRBJ2-5; 13 bases are a match to TRBD2. The sequenced sample was PBMCs from blood, obtained 4 to 6 days after vaccination. The source of this sequence is a man aged 45-65 years who received an inactivated influenza vaccine. CDR3 nucleotides: TGTGCCAGCAGTTCCGGACTAGCGGGAGTGGGGGAGACCCAGTACTTC. Its translation is CASSSGLAGVGETQYF.